Only a few counts were recorded for the clone carrying this T cell receptor beta chain. This record belongs to a study of T-cell memory formation after mild COVID-19. V lost 1 base to trimming and J lost 0 bases, with 1 base between them. This CDR3 contains 13 residues. Looked up from germline, CDR1 is PRHDT and CDR2 is FYEKMQ (reference sequence). TCRdb re-called the 5' RACE reads with MiXCR, one entry per CDR3 protein. The repertoire holds roughly 110,000 distinct CDR3 sequences, with approximately 22% as singletons. Specimen: PBMCs or a T cell subset sorted from them (not recorded which). This clonotype was obtained from a man younger than 35 who had mild COVID-19 (a few samples of this study predate the infection). Cell type and time point are not known. The chain links TRBV13 to TRBJ2-1; D remains ambiguous. As DNA, the CDR3 is TGTGCCAGCAGCTTAGCCTCCTACAATGAGCAGTTCTTC. It encodes CASSLASYNEQFF.